This T cell receptor beta chain comes out of a study of cytomegalovirus exposure and HLA in healthy donors. CDR1 is SGHNT, CDR2 YENEEA, per germline. Trimming left V 2 bases short and J 8 bases short, with 12 bases between. The CDR3 has 13 residues. Primers for the PCR totalled 60 Vbeta and 13 Jbeta. Generated by immunoSEQ multiplex PCR, the TCRdb table keeps only in-frame clones and is missing some. The sample has roughly 240,000 clones, approximately 85% seen once; the top ten hold about 0.25%. V and J are TRBV11-3 and TRBJ1-1; D perhaps matches TRBD1 (6 bases). The sample was PBMCs. The sequence derives from a girl aged 2-9 years in good health and CMV-seronegative. CDR3 amino acids: CASSLRDDREAFF. As DNA, the CDR3 is TGTGCCAGCAGCTTAAGGGACGACAGGGAAGCTTTCTTT.